The 14 T cell receptor beta chains listed next were all sequenced from one sample in a study of blood T cell repertoires in COVID-19. TCRdb's table, derived via immunoSEQ multiplex PCR, lists solely in-frame clones and lacks some. Altogether approximately 250,000 clones are present, 80% to 90% being singletons, with the ten largest covering roughly 10%. Sequenced material: peripheral blood. All receptors derive from a woman aged 65 to 85 with COVID-19, enrolled during active disease.

This clone was found once. The chain has TRBV7-3 and TRBJ2-1; 7 bases are a match to TRBD2. V trimming: 6 bases; J trimming: 10 bases; junction bases outside the gene matches: 15. The CDR3 spans 15 residues. Germline loops: CDR1 SGHTA, CDR2 FQGTGA. CDR3 sequence reads: CASSTTSFSGGEQFF. In DNA form, the CDR3 reads TGTGCCAGCAGTACGACTAGCTTCTCTGGGGGGGAGCAGTTCTTC.

This clone was recorded only once. The V gene is TRBV19, the J gene TRBJ2-1, with TRBD2 identical over 8 bases. Germline V gene data show CDR1 as LNHDA and CDR2 as SQIVND (reference sequence). This CDR3 has 15 amino acids. The V segment lost 3 bases and the J segment 6 bases; nucleotides outside the gene matches: 7. As DNA, the CDR3 is TGTGCCAGTAGTATTAGTCTAGCGGGCTTCAATGAGCAGTTCTTC. Its translation: CASSISLAGFNEQFF.

This clone turned up a few times. The chain links TRBV4-2 to TRBJ1-2; 7 bases align to TRBD1. Germline V lookup: CDR1 LGHNA, CDR2 YNFKEQ. Losses at the gene ends were 4 bases for V and 2 bases for J; bases not matched to a gene: 7. The CDR3 spans 15 residues. The CDR3 coding sequence is TGTGCCAGCAGCCCGTCCGGGACAGACAACTATGGCTACACCTTC. Its translation: CASSPSGTDNYGYTF.

V and J are TRBV19 and TRBJ2-2; TRBD2 agrees at 9 bases. The trim removed 6 bases at V and 0 bases at J, leaving 8 bases unmatched. Per germline, CDR1 LNHDA and CDR2 SQIVND (reference sequence). This CDR3 is 17 amino acids long. The CDR3 bases are TGTGCCAGTAGGACGATAGCGGGAGAGGCGAACACCGGGGAGCTGTTTTTT. This translates into CASRTIAGEANTGELFF.

The chain uses TRBV28 and TRBJ2-1; perhaps TRBD2 as D (5 bases). V shed 6 bases and J shed 5 bases, with 17 bases lying between them. CDR3 length equals 15 residues. Germline CDR1 MDHEN, CDR2 SYDVKM. The CDR3 reads CASSRRGGWDNEQFF. CDR3 nucleotides: TGTGCCAGCAGCCGCCGGGGTGGCTGGGACAATGAGCAGTTCTTC.

The CDR3 sequence is CASSPPSSGATEQFF. As DNA, the CDR3 is TGTGCCAGCAGCCCTCCATCGAGCGGGGCAACGGAGCAGTTCTTC. The chain employs TRBV7-9 and TRBJ2-1; 7 bases fit TRBD2. The CDR3 contains 15 residues. V was pared by 5 bases and J by 10 bases, with 14 bases of the junction left unmatched. CDR1 and CDR2 from the germline V gene are SEHNR and FQNEAQ (reference sequence). The full variable domain, completed using reference TRBV7-9 and TRBJ2-1, is DTGVSQNPRHKITKRGQNVTFRCDPISEHNRLYWYRQTLGQGPEFLTYFQNEAQLEKSRLLSDRFSAERPKGSFSTLEIQRTEQGDSAMYLCASSPPSSGATEQFFGPGTRLTVL.

The genes are TRBV5-4 and TRBJ2-1; TRBD1 matches 9 bases. V lost 3 bases to trimming and J lost 4 bases; unmatched junction nucleotides: 5. CDR1 and CDR2 from the germline V gene are SGHNT and YYREEE (reference sequence). The CDR3 sequence is 15 residues long. In DNA, the CDR3 is TGTGCCAGCAGCTCCCGGGACAGGGTATACAATGAGCAGTTCTTC. This sequence encodes CASSSRDRVYNEQFF.

The rearrangement joins TRBV30 to TRBJ2-3; TRBD2 matches at 11 bases. CDR3 size: 15 residues. The germline gives CDR1 GTSNPN, CDR2 SVGIG (reference sequence). With V trimmed by 5 bases and J by 2 bases, 6 bases remained unmatched. This CDR3 reads CAWGGTSGITDTQYF. The CDR3 DNA follows: TGTGCCTGGGGAGGGACTAGCGGAATCACAGATACGCAGTATTTT. The full variable domain, completed using reference TRBV30 and TRBJ2-3, is SQTIHQWPATLVQPVGSPLSLECTVEGTSNPNLYWYRQAAGRGLQLLFYSVGIGQISSEVPQNLSASRPQDRQFILSSKKLLLSDSGFYLCAWGGTSGITDTQYFGPGTRLTVL.

The CDR3 bases are TGTGCCAGCAGCTTTGGCGGAACAGGGGCAAACTATGGCTACACCTTC. Amino acid sequence: CASSFGGTGANYGYTF. The V and J genes are TRBV7-2 and TRBJ1-2; 7 nucleotides match TRBD1. Germline values: CDR1 SGHTA, CDR2 FQGNSA. Losses at the gene ends were 3 bases for V and 2 bases for J; bases not matched to a gene: 9. The CDR3 loop spans 16 amino acids.

The V and J genes are TRBV5-1 and TRBJ1-1; D is unresolved. Germline loops: CDR1 SGHRS, CDR2 YFSETQ. V was clipped by 0 bases and J by 1 base, with 4 bases between them. The CDR3 consists of 13 residues. The CDR3 protein is CASSLERNTEAFF. The CDR3 DNA sequence: TGCGCCAGCAGCTTGGAGAGGAACACTGAAGCTTTCTTT.

The chain carries TRBV5-4 and TRBJ2-3; 14 bases are a match to TRBD2. The CDR3 totals 18 residues. The V gene end was trimmed by 0 bases and the J gene end by 0 bases; junction bases not matched to a gene: 3. Germline-derived CDR1 and CDR2 are SGHNT and YYREEE (reference sequence). The CDR3 loop reads CASSLGGLAGGSTDTQYF. Written as DNA, the CDR3 is TGTGCCAGCAGCTTGGGAGGACTAGCGGGAGGAAGCACAGATACGCAGTATTTT.

This sequence joins TRBV6-4 and TRBJ2-3; 10 bases are shared with TRBD2. Unmatched junction bases numbered 16, after V lost 9 bases and J lost 4 bases. In germline, CDR1 is MRHNA, CDR2 SNTAGT. This CDR3 spans 17 amino acids. In DNA form, the CDR3 reads TGTGCCAGTCCCTCCTCCAGACTAGCGGGCCTGGCAGATACGCAGTATTTT. It codes for CASPSSRLAGLADTQYF.

This chain's CDR3 is CASSLKTGHYGYTF. The CDR3 region has the DNA TGTGCCAGCAGCTTGAAGACAGGGCACTATGGCTACACCTTC. This chain joins TRBV5-4 and TRBJ1-2; 7 bases fit TRBD1. CDR3 length equals 14 residues. Trimming cost V 1 base and J 3 bases; bases outside gene matches: 3. The germline CDR1 and CDR2 sequences are SGHNT and YYREEE (reference sequence).

The chain carries TRBV7-3 and TRBJ2-7; weak D call: TRBD1 (6 bases). Trimming cost V 5 bases and J 0 bases, with 17 bases left between them. Per germline, CDR1 SGHTA and CDR2 FQGTGA. The CDR3 sequence is 16 residues long. The CDR3 bases are TGTGCCAGCAGCCCAATTGGGGGCACCAGCTCCTACGAGCAGTACTTC. It specifies CASSPIGGTSSYEQYF.